The entry that follows covers one T cell receptor beta chain sequence. The sample comes from a study of blood T cell repertoires in COVID-19. Study-level background: T cells, B-cell-depleted T cells, or PBMCs supplied cDNA or gDNA.

Sequenced by immunoSEQ multiplex PCR; TCRdb stores in-frame clones only, minus some. The sample shows 80,000 to 100,000 clones, 87% of them seen only once. This CDR3 spans 15 amino acids. V lost 6 bases to trimming and J lost 11 bases, with 24 bases between them. Germline V CDR1 and CDR2: SGDLS, YYNGEE. Input material: peripheral blood. The gene calls are TRBV9 and TRBJ2-1, with D possibly TRBD2 on 5 matching bases. The sequence was collected from a woman between 50 and 59 years old with active or convalescent COVID-19. Here the CDR3 reads CASTSVDPEGSKQFF. The CDR3 DNA follows: TGTGCCAGCACCAGCGTAGACCCCGAGGGATCGAAGCAGTTCTTC.